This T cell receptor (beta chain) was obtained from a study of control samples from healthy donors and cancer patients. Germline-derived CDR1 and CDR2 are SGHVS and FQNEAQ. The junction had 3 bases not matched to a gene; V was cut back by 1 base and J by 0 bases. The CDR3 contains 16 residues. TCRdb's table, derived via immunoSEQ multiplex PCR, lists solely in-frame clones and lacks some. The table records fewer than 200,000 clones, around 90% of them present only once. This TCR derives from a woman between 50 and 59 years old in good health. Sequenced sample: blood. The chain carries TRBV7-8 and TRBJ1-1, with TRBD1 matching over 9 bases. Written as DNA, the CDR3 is TGTGCCAGCAGCTTAGGGACAGGGGCAATGAACACTGAAGCTTTCTTT. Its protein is CASSLGTGAMNTEAFF.